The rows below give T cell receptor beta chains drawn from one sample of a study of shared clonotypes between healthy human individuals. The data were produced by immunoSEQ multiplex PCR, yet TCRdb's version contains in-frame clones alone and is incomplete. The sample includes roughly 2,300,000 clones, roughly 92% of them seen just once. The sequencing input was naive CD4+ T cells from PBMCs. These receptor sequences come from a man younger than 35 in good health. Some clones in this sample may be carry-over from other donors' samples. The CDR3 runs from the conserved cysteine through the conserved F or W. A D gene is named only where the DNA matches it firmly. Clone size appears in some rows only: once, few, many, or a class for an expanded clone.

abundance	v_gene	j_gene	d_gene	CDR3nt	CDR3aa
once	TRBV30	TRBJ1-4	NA	TGTGCCTGGAGTACGACTCGCCCTGGCCCACTGTTTTTT	CAWSTTRPGPLFF
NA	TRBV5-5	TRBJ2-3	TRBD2	TGTGCCAGCAGCTTGGTGGTTACTAGCGGAACAGATACGCAGTATTTT	CASSLVVTSGTDTQYF
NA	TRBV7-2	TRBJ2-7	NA	TGTGCCAGCAGCTTAGCTCGGACCTCCTACGAGCAGTACTTC	CASSLARTSYEQYF
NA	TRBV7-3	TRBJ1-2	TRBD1	TGTGCCAGCAGCCCGAAGACAGGGGCTAACTATGGCTACACCTTC	CASSPKTGANYGYTF
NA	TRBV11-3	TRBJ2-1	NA	TGTGCCAGCAGCTTATCCAGGGGCAATGAGCAGTTCTTC	CASSLSRGNEQFF
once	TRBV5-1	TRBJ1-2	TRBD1	TGCGCCAGCAGCTTTGGACAGGGAGGAGAAGGCTACACCTTC	CASSFGQGGEGYTF
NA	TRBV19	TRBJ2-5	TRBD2	TGTGCCAGTAGCAAAGGACTAGCGGTCCAAGAGACCCAGTACTTC	CASSKGLAVQETQYF
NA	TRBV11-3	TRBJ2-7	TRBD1	TGTGCCAGCAGCTTAAATGTACAGGGGGTCCAGTACTTC	CASSLNVQGVQYF
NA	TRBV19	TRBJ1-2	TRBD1	TGTGCCAGTAGTATATTAGGGGACAGCAACTATGGCTACACCTTC	CASSILGDSNYGYTF
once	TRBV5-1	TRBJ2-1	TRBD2	TGCGCCAGCAGCCTCGGTGGACTAGCGGGAGATTTTGAGCAGTTCTTC	CASSLGGLAGDFEQFF
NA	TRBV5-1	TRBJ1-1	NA	TGCGCCAGCAGCACACAGGTGGGAAACACTGAAGCTTTCTTT	CASSTQVGNTEAFF
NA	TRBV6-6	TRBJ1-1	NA	TGTGCCAGCAGTTACAGGACAGATGAAGCTTTCTTT	CASSYRTDEAFF
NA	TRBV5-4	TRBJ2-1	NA	TGTGCCAGCAGCTTAGGTGGCGATGAGCAGTTCTTC	CASSLGGDEQFF
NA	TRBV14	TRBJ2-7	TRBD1	TGTGCCAGCAGCAAACCCGGGACAGGACTAAGCTCCTACGAGCAGTACTTC	CASSKPGTGLSSYEQYF
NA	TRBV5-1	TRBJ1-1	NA	TGCGCCAGCAGCTTGAATCCCCAGAACACTGAAGCTTTCTTT	CASSLNPQNTEAFF
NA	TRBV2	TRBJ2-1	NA	TGTGCCAGCACCTCAAGCGGCGGATACAATGAGCAGTTCTTC	CASTSSGGYNEQFF
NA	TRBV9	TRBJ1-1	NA	TGTGCCAGCAGCCCATACCTTCGGGGCACTGAAGCTTTCTTT	CASSPYLRGTEAFF
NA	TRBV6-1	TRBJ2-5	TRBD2	TGTGCCAGCAGTGAACGGATCCCAGCGGGAGCGGGGACCCAGTACTTC	CASSERIPAGAGTQYF
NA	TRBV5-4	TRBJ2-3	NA	TGTGCCAGCAGCCACAGCGCCACTAGCGCAAGGGGGGATACGCAGTATTTT	CASSHSATSARGDTQYF
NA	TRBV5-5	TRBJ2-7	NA	TGTGCCAGCAGGCCTCGTGGGGGTTCCGTCTACGAGCAGTACTTC	CASRPRGGSVYEQYF
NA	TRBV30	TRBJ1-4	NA	TGTGCCTGGAAGGAGAACAATGAAAAACTGTTTTTT	CAWKENNEKLFF
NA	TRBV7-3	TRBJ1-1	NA	TGTGCCAGCAAACGGTACATGAACACTGAAGCTTTCTTT	CASKRYMNTEAFF
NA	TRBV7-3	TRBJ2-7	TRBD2	TGTGCCAGCAGCTTAACGGGAGGTCTAGCGGACGAGCAGTACTTC	CASSLTGGLADEQYF
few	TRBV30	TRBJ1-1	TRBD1	TGTGCCTGGAGTGTCTCAGGGGGGACTGAAGCTTTCTTT	CAWSVSGGTEAFF
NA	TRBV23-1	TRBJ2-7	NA	TGCGCCAGCAGTCAATCAAAAGCTGACTCCTACGAGCAGTACTTC	CASSQSKADSYEQYF
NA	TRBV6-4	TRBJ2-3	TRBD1	TGTGCCAGCAGAAGCGGGACAGGGCCCTCGGATACGCAGTATTTT	CASRSGTGPSDTQYF
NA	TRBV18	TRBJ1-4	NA	TGTGCCAGCTCACCGCTTCCCCAGGGTGCTACTAATGAAAAACTGTTTTTT	CASSPLPQGATNEKLFF
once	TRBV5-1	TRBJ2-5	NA	TGCGCCAGCAGCTGGGGGTTGAGGGGCCAAGAGACCCAGTACTTC	CASSWGLRGQETQYF
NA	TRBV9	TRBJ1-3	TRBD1	TGTGCCAGCAGCTCCGATCCGGGACAGGGAAACACCATATATTTT	CASSSDPGQGNTIYF
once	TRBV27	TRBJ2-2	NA	TGTGCCAGCAGTTTTAGGTACATGGTCCAGAACACCGGGGAGCTGTTTTTT	CASSFRYMVQNTGELFF